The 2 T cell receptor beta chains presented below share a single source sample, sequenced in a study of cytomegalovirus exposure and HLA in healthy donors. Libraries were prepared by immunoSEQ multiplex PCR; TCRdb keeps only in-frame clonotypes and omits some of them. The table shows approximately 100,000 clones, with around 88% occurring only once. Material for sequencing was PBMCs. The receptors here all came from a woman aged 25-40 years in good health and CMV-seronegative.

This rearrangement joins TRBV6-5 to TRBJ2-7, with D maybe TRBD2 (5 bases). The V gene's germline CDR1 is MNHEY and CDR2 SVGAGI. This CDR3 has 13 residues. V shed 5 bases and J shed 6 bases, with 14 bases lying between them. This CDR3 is CASSTGYLGEQYF. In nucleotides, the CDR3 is TGTGCCAGCAGTACGGGGTATCTCGGCGAGCAGTACTTC.

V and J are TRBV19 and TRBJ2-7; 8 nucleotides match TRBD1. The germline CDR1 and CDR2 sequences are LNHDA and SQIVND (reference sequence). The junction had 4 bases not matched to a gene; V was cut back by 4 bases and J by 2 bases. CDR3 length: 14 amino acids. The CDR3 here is CASSSYRGAYEQYF. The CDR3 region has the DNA TGTGCCAGTAGTAGCTACAGGGGGGCCTACGAGCAGTACTTC.